What follows are 26 T cell receptor beta chains derived from one specimen sequenced in a study of a mutant IDH1 vaccine in newly diagnosed glioma. Time point given: week 47, end of study. In the vaccine, a single dose held 300 ug of the mutant IDH1 20-mer peptide, along with topical imiquimod. TCRdb's copy holds only in-frame clones and misses some; the assay was immunoSEQ multiplex PCR. The table includes 58,000 or so clones, around 83% detected once. Their antigens remain unidentified. The sequencing used PBMCs, collected from a glioma patient whose treatment included an IDH1 peptide vaccine. The receptors come from a woman in her 50s with glioma.

This clone was seen more than once but under ten times. The chain employs TRBV4-3 and TRBJ2-1; TRBD1 aligns across 11 bases. The CDR3 is made up of 16 amino acids. The junction had 4 bases not matched to a gene; V was cut back by 0 bases and J by 6 bases. Germline CDR1 LGHNA, CDR2 YSLEER. The CDR3 bases are TGCGCCAGCAGCCAAGATCCGGGACAGGGGGGCAATGAGCAGTTCTTC. This translates into CASSQDPGQGGNEQFF.

This clone was detected only once. The chain is built from TRBV5-1 and TRBJ1-1; TRBD1 agrees at 9 bases. Germline V gene lookup returns CDR1 SGHRS and CDR2 YFSETQ. The CDR3 spans 13 residues. J was trimmed by 6 bases and V by 5 bases; bases with no gene match: 5. CDR3 sequence reads: CASRSGQGPEAFF. The CDR3 nucleotides are TGCGCCAGCAGGTCGGGACAGGGCCCTGAAGCTTTCTTT.

This chain links TRBV19 with TRBJ2-7; TRBD1 aligns across 7 bases. The CDR3 covers 14 residues. The V segment lost 3 bases and the J segment 0 bases; nucleotides outside the gene matches: 2. Germline V gene sequence: CDR1 LNHDA, CDR2 SQIVND (reference sequence). In DNA form, the CDR3 reads TGTGCCAGTAGTATTGGGACAGTCTCCTACGAGCAGTACTTC. It specifies CASSIGTVSYEQYF.

This clone was detected only a few times. The chain joins TRBV19 to TRBJ1-2, with D maybe TRBD1 (5 bases). V was clipped by 4 bases and J by 8 bases, with 14 bases between them. The CDR3 sequence is 13 residues long. Per germline, CDR1 LNHDA and CDR2 SQIVND (reference sequence). This CDR3 reads CASSTGQMRGYTF. The CDR3 DNA reads as TGTGCCAGTAGTACCGGACAAATGCGGGGCTACACCTTC.

V usage is TRBV5-1 and J usage is TRBJ1-3; D is undetermined. Looked up from germline, CDR1 is SGHRS and CDR2 is YFSETQ. CDR3 length: 14 residues. V lost 0 bases, J lost 2 bases, and 6 bases lay in between. This chain's CDR3 is CASSLGGTGNTIYF. In DNA, the CDR3 is TGCGCCAGCAGCTTGGGAGGGACTGGAAACACCATATATTTT.

The table lists this clone with a few counts. The chain is built from TRBV7-2 and TRBJ1-3; D not resolved. The CDR3 length is 12 residues. Germline V CDR1 and CDR2: SGHTA, FQGNSA. The germline V and J ends were trimmed by 5 bases and 0 bases, with 2 bases remaining between them. The CDR3 nucleotides read TGTGCCAGCAGCACCTCTGGAAACACCATATATTTT. Its protein product is CASSTSGNTIYF.

The V call is TRBV6-5, the J call TRBJ1-1, with D tentatively TRBD1 (6 bases). Trimming cost V 6 bases and J 8 bases, with 13 bases left between them. CDR1 is MNHEY and CDR2 is SVGAGI in the germline V gene. This CDR3 contains 12 residues. In DNA, the CDR3 is TGTGCCAGCAGGTACCCACAGGGAGAAGCTTTCTTT. Residues: CASRYPQGEAFF.

This clone showed up just once. The genes are TRBV7-2 and TRBJ1-2; weak D call: TRBD1 (5 bases). Germline loops: CDR1 SGHTA, CDR2 FQGNSA. This CDR3 spans 13 amino acids. The V and J ends lost 5 bases and 7 bases respectively, with 14 bases between them. CDR3 bases: TGTGCCAGCAGCCCCCAGCGGGGCAGTGGCTACACCTTC. Amino acid sequence: CASSPQRGSGYTF.

This rearrangement joins TRBV7-2 to TRBJ1-5; 11 bases fit TRBD1. Germline V gives CDR1 SGHTA, CDR2 FQGNSA. V gave up 3 bases and J gave up 5 bases; unmatched junction bases: 3. This CDR3 has 15 amino acids. The CDR3 DNA is TGTGCCAGCAGCTTCTCGGACAGGGGGCATCAGCCCCAGCATTTT. The encoded protein is CASSFSDRGHQPQHF.

In its sample, this clone was seen a few times. The CDR3 here is CASSIGTVNEKLFF. The CDR3 region has the DNA TGTGCCAGTAGTATTGGAACGGTTAATGAAAAACTGTTTTTT. The chain is built from TRBV19 and TRBJ1-4; D not certain. The CDR3 extends over 14 amino acids. In germline, CDR1 is LNHDA, CDR2 SQIVND (reference sequence). Trimming took 3 bases from V and 4 from J, leaving 9 bases between them.

The chain couples TRBV13 to TRBJ1-4, with 7 bases that match TRBD1. J was trimmed by 0 bases and V by 5 bases; bases with no gene match: 3. The germline CDR1 and CDR2 sequences are PRHDT and FYEKMQ (reference sequence). The CDR3 length is 15 residues. CDR3 sequence reads: CASSPGTATNEKLFF. The CDR3 DNA reads TGTGCCAGCAGCCCAGGGACAGCAACTAATGAAAAACTGTTTTTT.

The table lists this clone with many counts. The chain is built from TRBV7-8 and TRBJ2-7; 11 bases fit TRBD1. CDR3 length: 17 amino acids. The germline V gene has CDR1 SGHVS and CDR2 FQNEAQ. Unmatched junction bases numbered 4, after V lost 0 bases and J lost 0 bases. The CDR3 DNA follows: TGTGCCAGCAGCTTAGCTGGCGGGACAGGGGGCTCCTACGAGCAGTACTTC. It translates to CASSLAGGTGGSYEQYF.

The genes are TRBV27 and TRBJ2-3; 7 bases match TRBD2. The junction had 7 bases not matched to a gene; V was cut back by 4 bases and J by 6 bases. This CDR3 comprises 14 residues. The germline CDR1 and CDR2 sequences are MNHEY and SMNVEV (reference sequence). CDR3 sequence reads: CASSWGGRSDTQYF. CDR3 DNA: TGTGCCAGCAGTTGGGGGGGGAGGTCGGATACGCAGTATTTT.

The rearrangement joins TRBV7-2 to TRBJ1-2, with D possibly TRBD1 on 6 matching bases. Trimming removed 5 bases at V and 7 bases at J, with 20 bases between. The CDR3 runs to 15 residues. Germline assignment: CDR1 SGHTA and CDR2 FQGNSA. The CDR3 coding sequence is TGTGCCAGCAGCCGGGCCGGACAGACTTCCTCTGGCTACACCTTC. Its translation: CASSRAGQTSSGYTF. Full variable domain (remainder filled in from reference TRBV7-2 and TRBJ1-2): GAGVSQSPSNKVTEKGKDVELRCDPISGHTALYWYRQSLGQGLEFLIYFQGNSAPDKSGLPSDRFSAERTGGSVSTLTIQRTQQEDSAVYLCASSRAGQTSSGYTFGSGTRLTVV.

This chain uses TRBV19 with TRBJ1-6; tentatively, D is TRBD1 (6 bases). The V gene lost 7 bases and the J gene lost 7 bases, with 17 bases spanning the gap. The germline gives CDR1 LNHDA, CDR2 SQIVND (reference sequence). The CDR3 is made up of 15 amino acids. In DNA form, the CDR3 reads TGTGCCAGTACAGGCTCCGGGACACGGAATTCACCCCTCCACTTT. Translation: CASTGSGTRNSPLHF.

V and J are TRBV6-1 and TRBJ1-5, with TRBD1 matching 10 bases. CDR1 and CDR2 (germline): MNHNS, SASEGT. Trimming removed 6 bases from V and 5 bases from J; junction bases left unmatched: 4. The CDR3 sequence is 14 residues long. In DNA form, the CDR3 reads TGTGCCAGCAGAACCGGACAGGGGGATCAGCCCCAGCATTTT. It is translated as CASRTGQGDQPQHF.

This chain connects TRBV6-6 to TRBJ1-2, with D unresolved. Germline CDR1 MNHNY, CDR2 SVGAGI (reference sequence). Between the trimmed V and J ends, which lost 2 bases and 8 bases, there was a span of 21 bases. This CDR3 is built from 16 residues. The CDR3 bases are TGTGCCAGCAGTTACGGCCCCGACTCTCGGGAGGGCGGCTACACCTTC. Protein: CASSYGPDSREGGYTF.

As to this clone: At one boundary the junction diverges from the germline segment, which might be a read error. The gene calls are TRBV7-2 and TRBJ1-3; D is ambiguous. Per germline, CDR1 SGHTA and CDR2 FQGNSA. This CDR3 region has 11 residues. The CDR3 loop reads CASTSANTIYF. CDR3 in DNA: TGTGCCAGCACGTCTGCAAACACCATATATTTT.

The chain combines TRBV30 with TRBJ1-4; unclear D gene. The germline V gene has CDR1 GTSNPN and CDR2 SVGIG (reference sequence). V was pared by 5 bases and J by 7 bases, with 14 bases between. There are 13 residues in the CDR3. CDR3 loop: CAWGRTLTEKLFF. The CDR3 DNA follows: TGTGCCTGGGGGAGAACTCTCACTGAAAAACTGTTTTTT.

The chain has TRBV7-9 and TRBJ2-7; D gene unclear. CDR1 SEHNR and CDR2 FQNEAQ come from the germline V gene (reference sequence). The CDR3 spans 14 residues. V was shortened by 4 bases and J by 0 bases, with 10 bases between the two germline ends. Here the CDR3 reads CASSSVSISYEQYF. CDR3 DNA: TGTGCCAGCAGCTCTGTCTCTATCTCCTACGAGCAGTACTTC.

This clone was counted a single time. This chain connects TRBV5-4 to TRBJ1-6, with D uncertain. Trimming left V 3 bases short and J 7 bases short, with 14 bases between. In germline, CDR1 is SGHNT, CDR2 YYREEE (reference sequence). The CDR3 contains 15 residues. The CDR3 sequence: CASSSRPAGNSPLHF. CDR3 nucleotides: TGTGCCAGCAGCTCCAGACCAGCGGGAAATTCACCCCTCCACTTT.

This clone was seen only once. The J gene is TRBJ1-3, the V gene TRBV29-1, with D unclear. The V end was cut by 6 bases, the J end by 4 bases, with 22 bases between. The CDR3 consists of 16 residues. The germline V gene encodes CDR1 SQVTM and CDR2 ANQGSEA. As DNA, the CDR3 is TGCAGCGTGCGTTTAAGTCGGAACCGAGGGGGAAACACCATATATTTT. Translation gives CSVRLSRNRGGNTIYF.

The J gene is TRBJ2-2, the V gene TRBV4-2; tentative D call: TRBD2 (6 bases). The germline V gene has CDR1 LGHNA and CDR2 YNFKEQ. The CDR3 is 16 residues long. Trimming pared 2 bases from V and 1 base from J, leaving 11 bases between. CDR3 sequence reads: CASSQWLGGNTGELFF. The CDR3 region has the DNA TGTGCCAGCAGCCAATGGTTGGGGGGGAACACCGGGGAGCTGTTTTTT.

The J gene is TRBJ2-1, the V gene TRBV5-6, with no clear D. Trimming left V 0 bases short and J 6 bases short, with 4 bases between. This CDR3 is built from 12 residues. In germline, CDR1 is SGHDT, CDR2 YYEEEE. CDR3 loop: CASSLEFNEQFF. The CDR3 DNA follows: TGTGCCAGCAGCTTGGAGTTCAATGAGCAGTTCTTC.

V usage is TRBV30 and J usage is TRBJ2-2, with TRBD2 as a possible D gene (5 bases). V lost 1 base to trimming and J lost 3 bases, with 9 bases between them. Germline assignment: CDR1 GTSNPN and CDR2 SVGIG (reference sequence). CDR3 length: 14 amino acids. CDR3 residues: CAWSGTLHTGELFF. The CDR3 DNA follows: TGTGCCTGGAGTGGGACTCTCCACACCGGGGAGCTGTTTTTT.

This chain joins TRBV10-3 and TRBJ2-1; 10 nucleotides align to TRBD2. This CDR3 region has 16 residues. Germline V gives CDR1 ENHRY, CDR2 SYGVKD. V gave up 6 bases and J gave up 0 bases; unmatched junction bases: 5. CDR3 sequence: CAIRSGGDSSYNEQFF. CDR3 coding DNA: TGTGCCATCAGGAGCGGGGGGGATTCCTCCTACAATGAGCAGTTCTTC.